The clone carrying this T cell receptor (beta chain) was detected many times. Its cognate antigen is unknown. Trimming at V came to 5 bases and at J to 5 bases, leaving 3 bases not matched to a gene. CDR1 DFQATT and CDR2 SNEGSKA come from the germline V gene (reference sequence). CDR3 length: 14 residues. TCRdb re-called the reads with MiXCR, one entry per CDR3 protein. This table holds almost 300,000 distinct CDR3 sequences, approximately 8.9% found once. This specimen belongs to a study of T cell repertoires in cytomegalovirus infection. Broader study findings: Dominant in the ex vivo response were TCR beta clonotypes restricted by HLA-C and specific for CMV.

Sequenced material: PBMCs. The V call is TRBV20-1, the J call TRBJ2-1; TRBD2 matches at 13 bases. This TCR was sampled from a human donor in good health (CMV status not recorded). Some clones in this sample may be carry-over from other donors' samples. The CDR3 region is CSAPGLAGDNEQFF. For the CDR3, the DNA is TGCAGTGCTCCAGGACTAGCGGGGGACAATGAGCAGTTCTTC.